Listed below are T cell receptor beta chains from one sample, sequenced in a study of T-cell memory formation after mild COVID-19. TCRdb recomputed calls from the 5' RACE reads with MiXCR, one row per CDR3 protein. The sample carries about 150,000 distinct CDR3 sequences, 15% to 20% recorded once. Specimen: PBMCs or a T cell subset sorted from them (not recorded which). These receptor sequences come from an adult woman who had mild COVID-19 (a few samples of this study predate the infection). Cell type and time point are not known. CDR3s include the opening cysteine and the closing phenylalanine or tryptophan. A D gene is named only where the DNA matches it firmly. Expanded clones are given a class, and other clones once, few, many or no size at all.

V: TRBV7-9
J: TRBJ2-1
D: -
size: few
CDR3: CASSLGHRNEQFF
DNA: TGTGCCAGCAGCTTAGGCCACAGAAATGAGCAGTTCTTC

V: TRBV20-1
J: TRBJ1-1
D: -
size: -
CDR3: CSARHLGGRGTEAFF
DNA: TGCAGTGCTAGACACCTAGGGGGGCGTGGGACTGAAGCTTTCTTT

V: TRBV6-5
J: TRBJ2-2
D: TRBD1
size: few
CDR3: CASSRGNRGRGELFF
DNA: TGTGCCAGCAGTCGGGGAAATAGGGGGCGCGGGGAGCTGTTTTTT

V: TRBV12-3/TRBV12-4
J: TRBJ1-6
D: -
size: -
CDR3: CASSFGGKRALHF
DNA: TGTGCCAGCAGTTTTGGCGGGAAGCGGGCCCTCCACTTT

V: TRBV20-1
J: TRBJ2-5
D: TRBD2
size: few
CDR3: CSARRGGGETQYF
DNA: TGCAGTGCTAGACGTGGGGGAGGGGAGACCCAGTACTTC

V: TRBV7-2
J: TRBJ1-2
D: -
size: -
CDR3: CASSYDSSYGYTF
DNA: TGTGCCAGCAGCTATGACAGTAGCTATGGCTACACCTTC

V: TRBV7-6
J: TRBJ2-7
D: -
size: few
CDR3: CASSSPGTVSAGPYEQYF
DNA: TGTGCCAGCAGCAGTCCCGGGACAGTTTCGGCGGGACCCTACGAGCAGTACTTC

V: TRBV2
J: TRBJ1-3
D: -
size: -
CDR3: CASSEVGERNTIYF
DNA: TGTGCCAGCAGTGAAGTAGGGGAAAGAAACACCATATATTTT

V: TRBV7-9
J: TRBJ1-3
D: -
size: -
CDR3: CASSAVSGNTIYF
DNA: TGTGCCAGCAGCGCTGTATCCGGAAACACCATATATTTT

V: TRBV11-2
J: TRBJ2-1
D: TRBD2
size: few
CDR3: CASSASLAGGQYEQFF
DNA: TGTGCCAGCAGCGCCAGCCTAGCGGGAGGGCAGTATGAGCAGTTCTTC

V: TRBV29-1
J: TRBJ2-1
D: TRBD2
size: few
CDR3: CSVLSRVAGGTYNEQFF
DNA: TGCAGCGTTTTAAGCCGAGTGGCGGGAGGGACCTACAATGAGCAGTTCTTC

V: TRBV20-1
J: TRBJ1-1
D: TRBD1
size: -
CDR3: CADQGVNTEAFF
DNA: TGCGCCGACCAGGGGGTCAACACTGAAGCTTTCTTT

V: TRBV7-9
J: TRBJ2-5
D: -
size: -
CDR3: CASRQSRLTLQETQYF
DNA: TGTGCCAGCAGACAATCCCGACTCACCCTCCAAGAGACCCAGTACTTC

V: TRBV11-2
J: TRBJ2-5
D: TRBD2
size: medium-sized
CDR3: CASSLGPGGETQYF
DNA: TGTGCCAGCAGCTTAGGTCCGGGAGGGGAGACCCAGTACTTC

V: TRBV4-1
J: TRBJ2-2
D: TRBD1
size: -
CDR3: CASSSTGGGNTGELFF
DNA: TGCGCCAGCAGCTCGACAGGGGGCGGGAACACCGGGGAGCTGTTTTTT

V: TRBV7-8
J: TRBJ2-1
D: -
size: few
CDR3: CASSLARALLSYNEQFF
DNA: TGTGCCAGCAGCTTAGCCAGGGCCCTACTATCCTACAATGAGCAGTTCTTC

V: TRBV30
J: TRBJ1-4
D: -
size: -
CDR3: CAWIATGTEKLFF
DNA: TGTGCCTGGATAGCTACAGGGACCGAAAAACTGTTTTTT

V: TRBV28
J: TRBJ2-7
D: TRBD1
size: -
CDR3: CASSLRTGDSSYEQYF
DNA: TGTGCCAGCAGTTTAAGGACAGGGGACAGCTCCTACGAGCAGTACTTC

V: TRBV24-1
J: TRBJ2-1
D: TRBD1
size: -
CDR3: CATSHTGTGINEQFF
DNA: TGTGCCACCAGTCACACCGGGACAGGGATCAATGAGCAGTTCTTC

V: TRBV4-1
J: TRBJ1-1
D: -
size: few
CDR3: CASSQDSGTQVEAFF
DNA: TGCGCCAGCAGCCAAGACTCCGGGACTCAGGTTGAAGCTTTCTTT

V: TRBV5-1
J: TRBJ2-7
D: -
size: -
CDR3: CASRLTGNSYEQYF
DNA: TGCGCCAGCAGGCTCACAGGAAACTCCTACGAGCAGTACTTC

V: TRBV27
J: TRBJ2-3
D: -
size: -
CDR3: CASTSSTDTQYF
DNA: TGTGCCAGCACATCCAGCACAGATACGCAGTATTTT

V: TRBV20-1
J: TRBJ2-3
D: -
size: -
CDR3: CSARVRGGKTTDTQYF
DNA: TGCAGTGCTAGAGTACGTGGGGGAAAGACGACAGATACGCAGTATTTT

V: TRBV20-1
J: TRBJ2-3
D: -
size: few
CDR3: CSARRPLSGNTDTQYF
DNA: TGCAGTGCTAGGCGCCCCCTCTCGGGGAACACAGATACGCAGTATTTT

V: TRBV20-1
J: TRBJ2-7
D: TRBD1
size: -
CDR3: CSAPKRQGGYEQYF
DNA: TGCAGTGCCCCCAAGAGACAGGGGGGATACGAGCAGTACTTC

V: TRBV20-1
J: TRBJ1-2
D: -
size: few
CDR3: CSARDPSGNYGYTF
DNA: TGCAGTGCTAGAGATCCTTCCGGCAACTATGGCTACACCTTC

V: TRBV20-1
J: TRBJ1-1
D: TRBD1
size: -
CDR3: CSAPRQGRMNTEAFF
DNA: TGCAGTGCCCCCCGACAGGGTCGAATGAACACTGAAGCTTTCTTT

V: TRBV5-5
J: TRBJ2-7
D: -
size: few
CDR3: CASSLGAQPSYEQYF
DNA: TGTGCCAGCAGCTTGGGGGCCCAGCCCTCCTACGAGCAGTACTTC

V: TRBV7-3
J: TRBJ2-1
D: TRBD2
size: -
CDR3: CASSLKPAGGHGEQFF
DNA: TGTGCCAGCAGCTTAAAGCCAGCGGGGGGGCATGGTGAGCAGTTCTTC

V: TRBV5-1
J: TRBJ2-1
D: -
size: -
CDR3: CASSSGEFYNEQFF
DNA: TGCGCCAGCAGCTCCGGGGAATTCTACAATGAGCAGTTCTTC

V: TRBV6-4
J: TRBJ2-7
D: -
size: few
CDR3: CASSTLQGTEQYF
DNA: TGTGCCAGCAGTACCCTACAGGGAACCGAGCAGTACTTC

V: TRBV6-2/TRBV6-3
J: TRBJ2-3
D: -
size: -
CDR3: CASSRWTEDTQYF
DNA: TGTGCCAGCAGTCGATGGACGGAAGATACGCAGTATTTT

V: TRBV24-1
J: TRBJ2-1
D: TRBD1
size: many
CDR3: CATSDTRTGGGDEQFF
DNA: TGTGCCACCAGTGATACCAGGACAGGGGGCGGGGATGAGCAGTTCTTC